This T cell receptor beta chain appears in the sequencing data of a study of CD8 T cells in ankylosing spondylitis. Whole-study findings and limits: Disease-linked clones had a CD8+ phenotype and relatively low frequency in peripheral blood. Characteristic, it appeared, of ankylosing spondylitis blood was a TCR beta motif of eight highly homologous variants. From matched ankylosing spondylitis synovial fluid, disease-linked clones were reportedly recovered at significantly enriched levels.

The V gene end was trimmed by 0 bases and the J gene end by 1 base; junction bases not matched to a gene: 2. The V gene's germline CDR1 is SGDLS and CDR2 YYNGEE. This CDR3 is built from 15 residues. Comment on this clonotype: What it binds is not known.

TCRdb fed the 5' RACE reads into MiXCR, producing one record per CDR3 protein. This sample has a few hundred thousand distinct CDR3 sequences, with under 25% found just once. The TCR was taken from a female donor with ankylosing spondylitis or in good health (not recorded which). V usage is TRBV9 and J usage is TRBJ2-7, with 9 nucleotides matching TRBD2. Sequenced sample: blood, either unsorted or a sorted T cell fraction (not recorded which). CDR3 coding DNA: TGTGCCAGCAGCGTAGACGCGGGAGGGTCCTACGAGCAGTACTTC. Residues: CASSVDAGGSYEQYF.